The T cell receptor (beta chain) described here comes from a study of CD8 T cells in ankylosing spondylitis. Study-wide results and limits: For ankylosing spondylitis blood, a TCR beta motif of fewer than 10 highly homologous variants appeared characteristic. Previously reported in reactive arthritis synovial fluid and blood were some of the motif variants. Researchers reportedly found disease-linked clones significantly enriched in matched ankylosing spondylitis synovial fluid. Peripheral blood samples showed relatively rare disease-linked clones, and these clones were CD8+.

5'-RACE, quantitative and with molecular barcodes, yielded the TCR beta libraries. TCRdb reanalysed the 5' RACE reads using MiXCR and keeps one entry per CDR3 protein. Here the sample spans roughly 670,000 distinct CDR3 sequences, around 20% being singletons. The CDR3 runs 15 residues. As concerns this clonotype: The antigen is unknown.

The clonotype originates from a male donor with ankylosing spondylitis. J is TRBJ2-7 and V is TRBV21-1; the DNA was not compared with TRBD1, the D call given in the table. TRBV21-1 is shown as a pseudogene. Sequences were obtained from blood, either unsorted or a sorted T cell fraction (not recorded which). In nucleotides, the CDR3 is TGTGCCAGCAGCAAACAAGAGACTGTCACCTACGAGCAGTACTTC. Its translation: CASSKQETVTYEQYF.